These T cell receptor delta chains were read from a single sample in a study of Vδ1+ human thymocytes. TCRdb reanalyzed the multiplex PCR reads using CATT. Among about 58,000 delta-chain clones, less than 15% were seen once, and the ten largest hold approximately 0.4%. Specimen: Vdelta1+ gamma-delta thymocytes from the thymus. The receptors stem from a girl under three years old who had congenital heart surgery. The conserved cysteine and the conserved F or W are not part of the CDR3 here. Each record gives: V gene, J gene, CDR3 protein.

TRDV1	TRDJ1	ALGEAGTTGDTNTDKLI
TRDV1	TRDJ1	ALGELKPTYTDKLI
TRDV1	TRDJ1	ALGELSPRVPGGYFHRTDKLI
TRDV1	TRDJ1	ALGPFFTGGYSEADKLI
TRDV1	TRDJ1	ALGELPCPTGVRYTDKLI
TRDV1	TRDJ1	ALGSAVPYGGYTAPTYTDKLI
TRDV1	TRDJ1	ALGELREPNSFRGGPYTDKLI
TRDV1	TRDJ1	ALGERWLRGDPHGDTPALRINTDKLI
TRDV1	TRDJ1	ALGPTGDSGVYTDKLI
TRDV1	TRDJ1	ALGDPLRGDGYTDKLI
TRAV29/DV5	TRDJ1	SVLLCSEAFLKGIRTDKLI
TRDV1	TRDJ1	ALGAQLPVLGEYYTDKLI
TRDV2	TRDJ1	ACDIRGTVLGDTDKLI
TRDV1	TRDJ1	ALGGLWGPVLGDIRFHKPI
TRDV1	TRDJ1	ALGELATLQTGGSRDTDKLI
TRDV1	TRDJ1	ALGEIGLFRKPPGGSPLFYTDKLI
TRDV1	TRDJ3	ALGTPLPGVSSWDTRQMF
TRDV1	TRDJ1	ALGGTRRKLPGGIRDKLI
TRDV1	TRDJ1	ALGEHIPLGGYYTDKLI
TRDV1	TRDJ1	ALGESPQDPMNWGIEGNKLI
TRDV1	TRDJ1	ALGENPLGFLTFTGGSTDKLI
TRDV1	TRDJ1	ALGELLFLSLYGDHYTDKLI
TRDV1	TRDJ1	ALGELRDTRYSNDKLI
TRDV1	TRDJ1	ALGESRLGAPDVGYTDKLI
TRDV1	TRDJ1	ALGPALGDTCYTDKLI
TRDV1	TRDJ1	ALGESLQLVLGGQPYTDKLI
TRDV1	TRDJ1	ALGGHSPSYFVGFYKLI
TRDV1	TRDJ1	ALGDLGETYTDKLI
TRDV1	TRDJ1	ALGFPPAFPPVLPTDKLI
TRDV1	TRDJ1	ALGDDGLPHYRLGDTATDKLI
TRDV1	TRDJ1	ALGNSKSHRRVLGDTSAGDTDKLI
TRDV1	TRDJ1	AVGEYGGFLRSRAQTDKLI
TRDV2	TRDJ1	AYPRHSVTEGYVNTDKLI
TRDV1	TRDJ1	ALGEQVRFNIAGGYTDKLI
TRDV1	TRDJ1	ALGDGPGQLRRTGGYDPYTDKLI
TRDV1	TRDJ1	ALGELGYTTDKLI
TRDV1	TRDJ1	ALGERGDPDKLI
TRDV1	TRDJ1	ALGHTSAWGKYTDKLI
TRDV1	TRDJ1	ALGEFLRDTKLI
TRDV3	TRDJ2	AFMLEALALTAQLF
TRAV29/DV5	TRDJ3	AAWYWGPFTWDTRQMF
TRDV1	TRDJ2	ALGTSSGTGGYLAQLF
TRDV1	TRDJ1	ALGDLRHETTGGRYTDKLI
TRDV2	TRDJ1	ACDTVLALPHYCGEGYTDKLI
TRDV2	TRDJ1	ACDNLGGRDKLI
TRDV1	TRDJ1	ALGEAPFTVKKLI
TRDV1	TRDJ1	ALGTIPGRWGIWRYTDKLI
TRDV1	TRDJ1	ALGVRLWVGDTLMHAENKLI
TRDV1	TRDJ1	ALGERYPLGWEYTDKLI
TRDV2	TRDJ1	AYGGYSDKLI
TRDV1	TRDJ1	ALGDRAGPSTGGYLYTDKLI
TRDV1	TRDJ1	ALGATQISTSNRLYTDKLI
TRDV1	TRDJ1	ALGEHFLLSPLYTDKLI
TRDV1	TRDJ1	ALGGPAQFLRPGYTDKLI
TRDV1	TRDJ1	ALGKAGVLGPSQKVDKLI
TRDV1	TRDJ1	ALGELVIQVVPGTDKLI
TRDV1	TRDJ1	ALGERNPGGYGAGRYTDKLI